This entry concerns a single T cell receptor (beta chain). The antigen remains undetermined. The data derive from a study of T cell responses to AZD1222 COVID-19 vaccine. Broader study findings: Females made up more of the donors, who were largely white British, and clonal diversity may have come out too low.

Repertoires were generated with immunoSEQ multiplex PCR, while TCRdb's copy carries only in-frame clones and drops some. This repertoire shows 110,000 or so clones, 86% found once; its top ten account for around 3%. The origin of this receptor is an adult who received the AZD1222 COVID-19 vaccine. Sequencing was performed on peripheral blood, taken 28 days after the second AZD1222 dose.

The CDR3 region is CASSQAGYSYEQYF. For the CDR3, the DNA is TGTGCCAGCAGCCAAGCAGGATACTCCTACGAGCAGTACTTC. The chain is built from TRBV3-1 (or the pseudogene TRBV3-2) and TRBJ2-7; D remains ambiguous. Trimming cost V 1 base and J 0 bases, with 7 bases left between them. This CDR3 spans 14 amino acids. The germline V gene encodes CDR1 LGHDT and CDR2 YNNKEL (reference sequence).